The T cell receptor (beta chain) under discussion was sequenced for a study of human T cells and chemical hapten exposure. Germline CDR1 LGHNA, CDR2 YSLEER. V gave up 4 bases and J gave up 0 bases, with 15 bases separating them. CDR3 size: 16 residues. The time point here: patch test 3, about 24 weeks after DPC sensitization. As for treatment: therapeutic diphenylcyclopropenone sensitization with weekly scalp DPC. TCRdb re-called the RACE reads with MiXCR, one entry per CDR3 protein. The table has roughly 69,000 distinct CDR3 sequences, about 10% seen once; the top ten hold roughly 2.3%. The rearrangement joins TRBV4-3 to TRBJ1-1; possible D gene TRBD1, 5 bases. The sequencing here drew on whole blood, taken in connection with sensitization to the hapten diphenylcyclopropenone (DPC). This TCR derives from a woman under 40 with alopecia areata. Some clones in this sample may be carry-over from other donors' samples. This chain's CDR3 is CASSRTRVPMNTEAFF. In DNA form, the CDR3 reads TGCGCCAGCAGCCGAACCAGGGTTCCCATGAACACTGAAGCTTTCTTT.